This is a list of T cell receptor beta chains from one sample in a study of T cell changes during pregnancy in multiple sclerosis. Here immunoSEQ multiplex PCR was the method, and the copy in TCRdb shows in-frame clones only, minus some. The top ten clones hold approximately 1.5% of a sample with more than 90,000 clones, under 95% of them seen once. Sample: peripheral blood, taken in the first trimester of pregnancy. The receptor set was obtained from a female donor with multiple sclerosis, enrolled in a pregnancy study. Each CDR3 is given with its conserved first and last residue. The D gene is left open where the match is weak. Clone size is given for some rows only: seen once, a few or many times, or a class if the clone is expanded.

v_gene	d_gene	j_gene	abundance	CDR3nt	CDR3aa
TRBV5-4	NA	TRBJ2-7	NA	TGTGCCAGCAGCTGGGAGATGGGTAGAGCGGGCCTATCCTACGAGCAGTACTTC	CASSWEMGRAGLSYEQYF
TRBV27	NA	TRBJ1-5	NA	TGTGCCAGCAATGGGGGCCAGGCCTCCGGCCAAGGACAGCCCCAGCATTTT	CASNGGQASGQGQPQHF
TRBV5-1	NA	TRBJ2-1	NA	TGCGCCAGCAGCTTGGGGGCGGGTCACCACAATGAGCAGTTCTTC	CASSLGAGHHNEQFF
TRBV25-1	TRBD2	TRBJ2-1	NA	TGTGCCAGCAGTGCCTTTGGGGCTAGCGGGTTCTCCTACAATGAGCAGTTCTTC	CASSAFGASGFSYNEQFF
TRBV29-1	NA	TRBJ1-2	NA	TGCAGCACGGGGGAGGGATCGTATGGCTACACCTTC	CSTGEGSYGYTF
TRBV2	NA	TRBJ2-3	NA	TGTGCCAGCAGGGTTCTTGATAGTCGTGGCACAGATACGCAGTATTTT	CASRVLDSRGTDTQYF
TRBV5-1	TRBD1	TRBJ2-1	NA	TGCGCCAGCAGCTCCGGGACAGGGGAGGGTGAGCAGTTCTTC	CASSSGTGEGEQFF
TRBV21-1	NA	TRBJ2-1	NA	TGTGCCAGCAGCAAAAACAGTCTTGGTGGACAGGGGGCTCGAAATGAGCAGTTCTTC	CASSKNSLGGQGARNEQFF
TRBV27	TRBD2	TRBJ2-1	NA	TGTGCCAGCAGTTTACCCCCTCTCAGACTAGCGGGAGGGCCAGTGGATGAGCAGTTCTTC	CASSLPPLRLAGGPVDEQFF
TRBV12-5	NA	TRBJ2-1	NA	TGTGCTAGTGGTTTCGGTTCGCAGGGCAACTACAATGAGCAGTTCTTC	CASGFGSQGNYNEQFF
TRBV5-4	TRBD2	TRBJ2-3	NA	TGTGCCAGCAGCTCTAAGCGGGAAAGCACAGATACGCAGTATTTT	CASSSKRESTDTQYF
TRBV2	TRBD1	TRBJ1-4	NA	TGTGCCAGCAGACCGGGACAGGTCGGTGAAAAACTGTTTTTT	CASRPGQVGEKLFF
TRBV5-1	TRBD2	TRBJ2-7	NA	TGCGCCAGCAGCTTGGAACTAGCGGGAGGGTGGTACGAGCAGTACTTC	CASSLELAGGWYEQYF
TRBV30	TRBD1	TRBJ2-1	NA	TGTGCCTGGATGCGCTCCGGGACAGGTGGTGTCTACAATGAGCAGTTCTTC	CAWMRSGTGGVYNEQFF
TRBV19	TRBD2	TRBJ2-7	NA	TGTGCCAGTAGTATAACGGGGGGGAGATCCGAGCAGTACTTC	CASSITGGRSEQYF
TRBV6-5	TRBD1	TRBJ1-2	NA	TGTGCCAGCAGTTCGACAGGGTTCAACTATGGCTACACCTTC	CASSSTGFNYGYTF
TRBV27	NA	TRBJ2-1	NA	TGTGCCAGCAGTTTATCGTTCGGGATCTACAATGAGCAGTTCTTC	CASSLSFGIYNEQFF
TRBV6-5	TRBD1	TRBJ1-1	NA	TGTGCCAGCAGGGACACAGGGGGCAGAACTGAAGCTTTCTTT	CASRDTGGRTEAFF
TRBV7-3	TRBD2	TRBJ2-3	NA	TGTGCCAGCAGCTCTTTAACCGGGACTAGCGGGGTCACAGATACGCAGTATTTT	CASSSLTGTSGVTDTQYF
TRBV7-8	NA	TRBJ1-1	NA	TGTGCCAGCAGCCATCAGGCAGGCTCGAACACTGAAGCTTTCTTT	CASSHQAGSNTEAFF
TRBV4-1	NA	TRBJ2-7	NA	TGCGCCAGCAGCCAAGTTGCAGGTGCCGCCTACGAGCAGTACTTC	CASSQVAGAAYEQYF
TRBV30	NA	TRBJ1-1	few	TGTGCCTGGAGGGCAGGGGTTTACACTGAAGCTTTCTTT	CAWRAGVYTEAFF
TRBV9	NA	TRBJ1-5	NA	TGTGCCAGCAGCCCCCAGGGGAGTAGCAATCAGCCCCAGCATTTT	CASSPQGSSNQPQHF
TRBV2	NA	TRBJ1-1	NA	TGTGCCAGCAGCCCAGGGAGGGTCACTGAAGCTTTCTTT	CASSPGRVTEAFF
TRBV4-2	TRBD1	TRBJ1-2	NA	TGTGCCAGCAGCCAAGGGGGAACAGGGGATGGCTACACCTTC	CASSQGGTGDGYTF
TRBV19	TRBD1	TRBJ1-3	NA	TGTGCCAGTAGACTACAGGGGGCTGGAAACACCATATATTTT	CASRLQGAGNTIYF
TRBV6-6	NA	TRBJ1-1	NA	TGTGCCAGCATAGAAGGGGTTGGTAACACTGAAGCTTTCTTT	CASIEGVGNTEAFF
TRBV14	NA	TRBJ2-3	NA	TGTGCCAGCAGCCAAGTGGGAGCGCACACAGATACGCAGTATTTT	CASSQVGAHTDTQYF
TRBV9	NA	TRBJ2-5	NA	TGTGCCAGCAGCGTACGGAGCGGAACACAAGAGACCCAGTACTTC	CASSVRSGTQETQYF
TRBV4-1	TRBD2	TRBJ2-7	NA	TGCGCCAGCAGCCCGCCGGGAGGGAGGGCCGGCGAGCAGTACTTC	CASSPPGGRAGEQYF
TRBV27	NA	TRBJ1-1	once	TGTGCCAGCAGGGGGGCTTACATGAACACTGAAGCTTTCTTT	CASRGAYMNTEAFF
TRBV10-3	TRBD2	TRBJ2-1	NA	TGTGCCATAGCGGGAGAGCGCAATGAGCAGTTCTTC	CAIAGERNEQFF
TRBV5-4	NA	TRBJ2-7	NA	TGTGCCAGCAGTACCGGACTAACTAGATCCTACGAGCAGTACTTC	CASSTGLTRSYEQYF
TRBV14	TRBD1	TRBJ2-7	NA	TGTGCCAGCAGCCCTAGGACAGGGTGGTACGAGCAGTACTTC	CASSPRTGWYEQYF
TRBV4-3	TRBD1	TRBJ2-3	NA	TGCGCCAGCAGCCAAGAGATCAGGACAGGGTGGGAGGCAGATACGCAGTATTTT	CASSQEIRTGWEADTQYF
TRBV4-1	NA	TRBJ1-4	NA	TGCGCCAGCAGCCAAGTCCAGGGAGGGGGAACTAATGAAAAACTGTTTTTT	CASSQVQGGGTNEKLFF
TRBV6-1	TRBD2	TRBJ2-7	NA	TGTGCCAGCAGTGCTCTAGCGGGAGGGGCCTACGAGCAGTACTTC	CASSALAGGAYEQYF
TRBV28	TRBD1	TRBJ1-2	NA	TGTGCCAGCAGTGCTACCCTCGACAGGGGGCAAGGTGGCTACACCTTC	CASSATLDRGQGGYTF
TRBV5-4	NA	TRBJ1-1	NA	TGTGCCAGCAGCGCGGGGACGGATAAACGCACTGAAGCTTTCTTT	CASSAGTDKRTEAFF
TRBV7-7	TRBD1	TRBJ2-1	NA	TGTGCCAGCAGCCAGGGGGACAGGGGGACCTACAATGAGCAGTTCTTC	CASSQGDRGTYNEQFF
TRBV4-1	NA	TRBJ1-2	NA	TGCGCCAGCAGCCAAGGGAGTTTCCAAACCTTTCCTAACTATGGCTACACCTTC	CASSQGSFQTFPNYGYTF
TRBV5-1	NA	TRBJ2-5	NA	TGCGCCAGCAGCGCGGGACAGAGTGGGGAGACCCAGTACTTC	CASSAGQSGETQYF
TRBV30	TRBD1	TRBJ2-6	NA	TGTGCCTGGAGTGGCCGACAGGGGCCTGGGGCCAACGTCCTGACTTTC	CAWSGRQGPGANVLTF
TRBV6-1	NA	TRBJ1-5	NA	TGTGCCAGCAGTGAAGCGGGACACTACGACAATCAGCCCCAGCATTTT	CASSEAGHYDNQPQHF
TRBV5-4	TRBD1	TRBJ2-1	once	TGTGCCAGCAGACCCGGGACAGGGACGTACAATGAGCAGTTCTTC	CASRPGTGTYNEQFF
TRBV29-1	TRBD1	TRBJ2-7	NA	TGCAGCGTCGCCCCCGGGACAGGGTACGAGCAGTACTTC	CSVAPGTGYEQYF
TRBV4-1	TRBD2	TRBJ2-1	NA	TGCGCCAGCAGCCAAGATCTAGCTAGCGGGATGCGAAATGAGCAGTTCTTC	CASSQDLASGMRNEQFF
TRBV2	NA	TRBJ2-7	NA	TGTGCCAGCCTTGGAGTCCACTACGAGCAGTACTTC	CASLGVHYEQYF
TRBV4-1	NA	TRBJ1-2	NA	TGCGCCAGCAGCCAAGATGCTGTTCTGAGGTATGGCTACACCTTC	CASSQDAVLRYGYTF
TRBV6-6	TRBD2	TRBJ2-3	NA	TGTGCCAGCAGTCAAGGACTAGCCTCTTTGACAGATACGCAGTATTTT	CASSQGLASLTDTQYF
TRBV5-8	NA	TRBJ2-5	NA	TGTGCCAGCAGCTTGTGGGTCGCCGGGGAGACCCAGTACTTC	CASSLWVAGETQYF
TRBV6-5	NA	TRBJ2-7	once	TGTGCCAGCAGTTACGCCCCTACTTCCTACGAGCAGTACTTC	CASSYAPTSYEQYF
TRBV5-4	TRBD2	TRBJ2-3	NA	TGTGCCAGCAGGAACCAGCGGGGAAGCACAGATACGCAGTATTTT	CASRNQRGSTDTQYF
TRBV19	NA	TRBJ2-7	NA	TGTGCCAGTAGTATTGCGGGACAGTCCTACGAGCAGTACTTC	CASSIAGQSYEQYF
TRBV4-1	TRBD1	TRBJ1-2	NA	TGCGCCAGCAGCCAAGGGGACAGTACTAACTATGGCTACACCTTC	CASSQGDSTNYGYTF